The 12 T cell receptor beta chains below were found in one sample sequenced in a study of cytomegalovirus exposure and HLA in healthy donors. Primers for the PCR totalled 60 Vbeta and 13 Jbeta. The repertoire was sequenced with immunoSEQ multiplex PCR; TCRdb's copy has only in-frame clones and lacks some. The sample lists over 100,000 clones, roughly 63% occurring once. The sequenced sample was PBMCs. Receptors originate from a man aged 35-49 years in good health and CMV-seropositive.

This clone was found a few times. The J gene is TRBJ2-3, the V gene TRBV29-1; 11 positions agree with TRBD2. Germline V CDR1 and CDR2: SQVTM, ANQGSEA. After removal of 8 bases from V and 2 bases from J, the junction contained 6 bases not matched to a gene. The CDR3 runs to 14 residues. This chain's CDR3 is CSTSGGLITDTQYF. The CDR3, as DNA: TGCAGCACTAGCGGGGGCCTGATCACAGATACGCAGTATTTT.

V is TRBV11-2 and J is TRBJ2-3; D perhaps matches TRBD2 (6 bases). This CDR3 region has 17 residues. The V end was cut by 2 bases, the J end by 3 bases, with 18 bases between. Germline-derived CDR1 and CDR2 are SGHAT and FQNNGV. The CDR3 sequence is CASSLYAGRSFTDTQYF. DNA of the CDR3: TGTGCCAGCAGCTTATATGCGGGACGGTCTTTTACAGATACGCAGTATTTT.

This chain joins TRBV5-6 and TRBJ1-1; D gene uncertain. With 1 base removed from V and 2 bases from J, the gap between germline ends came to 15 bases. Per the germline V gene, CDR1 is SGHDT and CDR2 is YYEEEE. This CDR3 is 16 amino acids long. CDR3 loop: CASSLTHRLRNTEAFF. The CDR3 DNA sequence: TGTGCCAGCAGCTTGACACACCGACTGAGAAACACTGAAGCTTTCTTT.

This chain links TRBV6-1 with TRBJ1-1; perhaps TRBD1 as D (5 bases). The CDR3 covers 16 residues. Germline V gene data show CDR1 as MNHNS and CDR2 as SASEGT. With 3 bases removed from V and 4 bases from J, the gap between germline ends came to 18 bases. The CDR3 protein is CASSDPQGVSFTEAFF. CDR3 coding DNA: TGTGCCAGCAGTGACCCTCAGGGTGTTTCGTTCACTGAAGCTTTCTTT.

The chain uses TRBV7-2 and TRBJ1-5, with 8 bases matching TRBD1. This CDR3 region has 16 residues. Unmatched junction bases numbered 12, after V lost 5 bases and J lost 6 bases. Per germline, CDR1 SGHTA and CDR2 FQGNSA. For the CDR3, the DNA is TGTGCCAGCAGCCTCGCTTCCGGACAGGGCGGTCAGCCCCAGCATTTT. Amino acid sequence: CASSLASGQGGQPQHF. The full variable domain, with the rest looked up from reference TRBV7-2 and TRBJ1-5, is GAGVSQSPSNKVTEKGKDVELRCDPISGHTALYWYRQSLGQGLEFLIYFQGNSAPDKSGLPSDRFSAERTGGSVSTLTIQRTQQEDSAVYLCASSLASGQGGQPQHFGDGTRLSIL.

V and J are TRBV5-1 and TRBJ2-1; possibly TRBD1 for D (5 bases). CDR3 length: 16 amino acids. V dropped 2 bases and J dropped 4 bases, with 16 bases sitting between them. CDR1 is SGHRS, CDR2 YFSETQ, per germline. DNA of the CDR3: TGCGCCAGCAGCTTTAGATGGGCAGGGTTTTACAATGAGCAGTTCTTC. Encoded protein: CASSFRWAGFYNEQFF.

This clone turned up a few times. At one end, the junction sequence differs from germline, possibly due to a read error. CDR3 sequence reads: CASTLRLAGGSNEQFF. CDR3 sequence (DNA): TGTGCCAGCACCTTACGTCTAGCGGGAGGGTCCAATGAGCAGTTCTTC. The V and J genes are TRBV7-2 and TRBJ2-1; TRBD2 matches at 12 bases. Looked up from germline, CDR1 is SGHTA and CDR2 is FQGNSA. The CDR3 runs 16 residues.

This clone has a single count. The J gene is TRBJ2-5, the V gene TRBV7-2; tentatively, D is TRBD1 (5 bases). The germline CDR1 and CDR2 sequences are SGHTA and FQGNSA. CDR3 length equals 14 residues. Trimming took off 1 base at V and 1 base at J, with 7 bases between the two ends. CDR3 nucleotides: TGTGCCAGCAGCTTAGGACAGCTCCAAGAGACCCAGTACTTC. Residues: CASSLGQLQETQYF.

This clone has more than one count but fewer than ten. The chain has TRBV29-1 and TRBJ1-1, with 9 bases fitting TRBD1. The V segment lost 4 bases and the J segment 3 bases; nucleotides outside the gene matches: 3. Germline CDR1 SQVTM, CDR2 ANQGSEA. The CDR3 spans 13 residues. The CDR3 is CSVADRGYTEAFF. The DNA of the CDR3 is TGCAGCGTTGCCGACAGGGGGTACACTGAAGCTTTCTTT.

This clone was recorded a few times. Other nucleotide sequences in the sample specify the same CDR3. V and J are TRBV6-5 and TRBJ2-7, with TRBD2 matching over 9 bases. Per germline, CDR1 MNHEY and CDR2 SVGAGI. Germline trimming cut 0 bases from V and 3 bases from J; bases unmatched to any gene: 3. The CDR3 length is 15 residues. CDR3 loop: CASSYSRAGGYEQYF. The CDR3 region has the DNA TGTGCCAGCAGTTACTCGCGAGCGGGAGGCTACGAGCAGTACTTC.

The chain links TRBV7-9 to TRBJ2-1, with TRBD1 matching 8 bases. V was clipped by 6 bases and J by 8 bases; unmatched bases: 12. This CDR3 region has 15 residues. The V gene's germline CDR1 is SEHNR and CDR2 FQNEAQ (reference sequence). The DNA of the CDR3 is TGTGCCAGCAGTCAGCCTAACAGGGGGAAGGATGAGCAGTTCTTC. This sequence encodes CASSQPNRGKDEQFF.

V gene TRBV6-5 combines with J gene TRBJ1-2; TRBD1 matches at 11 bases. Germline assignment: CDR1 MNHEY and CDR2 SVGAGI. V lost 2 bases to trimming and J lost 5 bases; unmatched junction nucleotides: 1. The CDR3 is made up of 14 amino acids. CDR3 DNA sequence: TGTGCCAGCAGTTACCGGGACAGGGGGTATGGCTACACCTTC. Protein product: CASSYRDRGYGYTF.